Listed below are T cell receptor beta chains from one sample, sequenced in a study of cytomegalovirus exposure and HLA in healthy donors. Some clones are missing from TCRdb's copy, which holds only in-frame ones; the method was immunoSEQ multiplex PCR. The table lists about 120,000 clones, more than 60% of them singletons. Sequencing was carried out using PBMCs. These receptors were collected from a woman aged 40-49 years in good health and CMV-seropositive. The CDR3 runs from the conserved cysteine through the conserved F or W. Fields, in order: D gene, clone size, V gene, J gene, CDR3 DNA, CDR3 protein. The D gene is left open where the match is weak. Size is stated for part of the rows, as once, few or many counts, or as a class when the clone is expanded.

>TRBD1|few|TRBV6-1|TRBJ1-2
TGTGCCAGCAGCGAATTTGGGACAGCAGCGCTCTATGGCTACACCTTC
CASSEFGTAALYGYTF
>TRBD2|NA|TRBV19|TRBJ2-6
TGTGCCAGTAGGTTTGCGGGAGCCCTCTCTGGGGCCAACGTCCTGACTTTC
CASRFAGALSGANVLTF
>NA|few|TRBV7-9|TRBJ2-3
TGTGCCAGCAGCTTAGAGGAGCGGAGAATAGCAGATACGCAGTATTTT
CASSLEERRIADTQYF
>TRBD2|once|TRBV10-3|TRBJ2-3
TGTGCCATCAGTGAACGGGGGGTCACAGATACGCAGTATTTT
CAISERGVTDTQYF
>NA|NA|TRBV10-3|TRBJ1-5
TGTGCCATCAGCCGAGGGGGGGATGGGCAGCCCCAGCATTTT
CAISRGGDGQPQHF
>TRBD2|few|TRBV7-2|TRBJ2-5
TGTGCCAGCAGCTCCCTAGCGGGAGTACGGGAGACCCAGTACTTC
CASSSLAGVRETQYF
>TRBD2|NA|TRBV7-9|TRBJ2-5
TGTGCCAGCAGCTTACCAGCGGGGGGTGAGACCCAGTACTTC
CASSLPAGGETQYF
>NA|NA|TRBV5-6|TRBJ2-6
TGTGCCAGCAGCTTGGGAGCCTCTGGGGCCAACGTCCTGACTTTC
CASSLGASGANVLTF
>NA|NA|TRBV2|TRBJ2-7
TGTGCCAGCAGTGAAGCGCGGGGGACAGGAATCTACGAGCAGTACTTC
CASSEARGTGIYEQYF
>TRBD1|NA|TRBV6-1|TRBJ2-2
TGTGCCAGCACTAAGGGACAGGGGTCGGGCGGGGAGCTGTTTTTT
CASTKGQGSGGELFF
>NA|NA|TRBV19|TRBJ2-1
TGTGCCAGTAGGTCGGGGAACAATGAGCAGTTCTTC
CASRSGNNEQFF
>NA|NA|TRBV25-1|TRBJ1-3
TGTGCCAGCAGTGAGCCCAGAGGTTCTGGAAACACCATATATTTT
CASSEPRGSGNTIYF
>NA|few|TRBV7-9|TRBJ1-5
TGTGCCAGCAGCCCGGGGGGTGGCAATCAGCCCCAGCATTTT
CASSPGGGNQPQHF
>TRBD1|NA|TRBV18|TRBJ2-7
TGTGCCAGCTCACGACAGGGCCCCGAGCAGTACTTC
CASSRQGPEQYF
>NA|NA|TRBV15|TRBJ2-7
TGTGCCACCAGCAGAGACAGGATATACGAGCAGTACTTC
CATSRDRIYEQYF
>TRBD1|few|TRBV9|TRBJ1-2
TGTGCCAGCAGCGAGGGACAGTCAAATTATGGCTACACCTTC
CASSEGQSNYGYTF
>NA|NA|TRBV9|TRBJ2-5
TGTGCCAGCAGCGTACTACCACAGGGTTGGGAGACCCAGTACTTC
CASSVLPQGWETQYF
>TRBD2|NA|TRBV10-3|TRBJ2-3
TGTGCCGAAAAGGGACTAGCGGAGACCACAGATACGCAGTATTTT
CAEKGLAETTDTQYF
>NA|NA|TRBV30|TRBJ1-2
TGTGCCTGGAGTGTACCTTGGACATGGGAGGATGGCTACACCTTC
CAWSVPWTWEDGYTF
>TRBD2|NA|TRBV5-1|TRBJ2-1
TGCGCCAGCAGCTTGGACGCGGGAGGGCCGGGTGAGCAGTTCTTC
CASSLDAGGPGEQFF
>TRBD2|NA|TRBV30|TRBJ2-1
TGCGCCTGGAGTGTACGCACTAGCGGCTACAATGAGCAGTTCTTC
CAWSVRTSGYNEQFF
>TRBD2|NA|TRBV19|TRBJ2-2
TGTGCCAGTAGTATAAGGGGTCGGGAGGAGCCGGCAGGGGAGCTGTTTTTT
CASSIRGREEPAGELFF
>NA|NA|TRBV4-1|TRBJ1-6
TGCGCCAGCAGCCAAGAAGGGGCAGGGGTCTACTCTAATTCACCCCTCCACTTT
CASSQEGAGVYSNSPLHF
>TRBD1|NA|TRBV6-6|TRBJ1-1
TGTGCCAGCAGTCCCCCACAGGGGAAGTTGACTGAAGCTTTCTTT
CASSPPQGKLTEAFF
>TRBD2|few|TRBV30|TRBJ2-1
TGTGCCTGGAGGGGGGGACTAGCGGGTCCCAATGAGCAGTTCTTC
CAWRGGLAGPNEQFF
>TRBD2|NA|TRBV9|TRBJ2-3
TGTGCCAGCAGCGTATGGGCTAGCGGGAGGTTCACAGATACGCAGTATTTT
CASSVWASGRFTDTQYF
>NA|few|TRBV5-1|TRBJ1-1
TGCGCCAGCAGCTTGCTGGGCAGGACAATGAACACTGAAGCTTTCTTT
CASSLLGRTMNTEAFF
>TRBD1|NA|TRBV2|TRBJ1-2
TGTGCCAGCGGGACAGGGTACTATGGCTACACCTTC
CASGTGYYGYTF
>NA|NA|TRBV9|TRBJ2-1
TGTGCCAGCAGCCCTTGGCAGGGCCAGAATGAGCAGTTCTTC
CASSPWQGQNEQFF
>TRBD1|few|TRBV28|TRBJ1-4
TGTGCCAGCAACGGAGGGACAGGGAATGAAAAACTGTTTTTT
CASNGGTGNEKLFF
>TRBD1|NA|TRBV15|TRBJ1-2
TGTGCCACCAGGAGACGGGACAGAAATGACTACACCTTC
CATRRRDRNDYTF
>TRBD1|NA|TRBV28|TRBJ1-2
TGTGCCAGCAGCTCTCCGGGACAGGGCTATGGCTACACCTTC
CASSSPGQGYGYTF
>TRBD1|once|TRBV30|TRBJ1-2
TGTGCCTGGAGTGTATCGGGACAGGGGGCGGGGGGCTACACCTTC
CAWSVSGQGAGGYTF
>NA|NA|TRBV11-3|TRBJ2-6
TGTGCCAGCAGCCGTGGTAGCTCTGGGGCCAACGTCCTGACTTTC
CASSRGSSGANVLTF
>TRBD1|NA|TRBV5-6|TRBJ1-1
TGTGCCAGCAGCTTCGGATCAGGGGGCCACACTGAAGCTTTCTTT
CASSFGSGGHTEAFF
>NA|NA|TRBV25-1|TRBJ1-1
TGTGCCAGCAGTGAATTGACCGGGGTTAAGAACACTGAAGCTTTCTTT
CASSELTGVKNTEAFF
>NA|NA|TRBV10-2|TRBJ2-7
TGCGCCAGCCAGATAGGTGGTGTGGGAGGCCGTATACACGGCGAGCAGTACTTC
CASQIGGVGGRIHGEQYF
>TRBD2|NA|TRBV27|TRBJ2-1
TGTGCCAGCAGTTCGGGACTAGCCCGCGAGCAGTTCTTC
CASSSGLAREQFF
>TRBD2|NA|TRBV4-1|TRBJ2-5
TGCGCCAGCAGCCATCCCCGGGAGGGGCCCAATCAAGAGACCCAGTACTTC
CASSHPREGPNQETQYF
>TRBD2|NA|TRBV27|TRBJ2-1
TGTGCCAGCAGTCTGAGACTAGCGGGGGGATCATACAATGAGCAGTTCTTC
CASSLRLAGGSYNEQFF
>TRBD1|NA|TRBV6-1|TRBJ2-7
TGTGCCAGCAGGGGACAGGAGAGCTCCTACGAGCAGTACTTC
CASRGQESSYEQYF
>TRBD1|few|TRBV5-8|TRBJ1-5
TGTGCCAGCAGCCCGGGACAGTTGGGGCAGCCCCAGCATTTT
CASSPGQLGQPQHF
>TRBD2|NA|TRBV27|TRBJ2-5
TGTGCCAGCAAGCAGGGACTAGCGGGCGGCGAGACCCAGTACTTC
CASKQGLAGGETQYF
>NA|many|TRBV6-1|TRBJ1-1
TGTGCCAGCAGTGAACGAGGGGGTTACGGCACTGAAGCTTTCTTT
CASSERGGYGTEAFF
>TRBD1|few|TRBV7-2|TRBJ1-5
TGTGCCAGCAGCCGTCGGACAGGGGTGAGCAATCAGCCCCAGCATTTT
CASSRRTGVSNQPQHF
>NA|NA|TRBV30|TRBJ2-3
TGTGCCTGGAGTGTGGGCAGCGGATACACAGATACGCAGTATTTT
CAWSVGSGYTDTQYF
>NA|once|TRBV5-1|TRBJ2-7
TGCGCCAGCAGCTTCGGACAGAGCTACGAGCAGTACTTC
CASSFGQSYEQYF
>NA|NA|TRBV19|TRBJ2-2
TGTGCCAGTAGTACCAGGGTCACCGGGGAGCTGTTTTTT
CASSTRVTGELFF
>NA|NA|TRBV30|TRBJ2-5
TGTGCCTGGACTACAGGGGAGACCCAGTACTTC
CAWTTGETQYF
>NA|few|TRBV10-3|TRBJ2-1
TGTGCCATCAGTGAGAGCGTAGAAAATGAGCAGTTCTTC
CAISESVENEQFF
>TRBD2|NA|TRBV14|TRBJ2-7
TGTGCCAGCAGCTTTAGCGGGGACTCCTACGAGCAGTACTTC
CASSFSGDSYEQYF
>TRBD1|few|TRBV19|TRBJ1-1
TGTGCCAGTATACCCACAGGGGGCGTGAACACTGAAGCTTTCTTT
CASIPTGGVNTEAFF
>NA|NA|TRBV6-5|TRBJ2-3
TGTGCCAGCAGTATCCTCGCAGAGGGAGATACGCAGTATTTT
CASSILAEGDTQYF
>NA|once|TRBV5-4|TRBJ1-3
TGTGCCAGCAGCACCCATACAGGGATCAGTGGAAACACCATATATTTT
CASSTHTGISGNTIYF
>TRBD1|NA|TRBV18|TRBJ2-1
TGTGCCAGCTCACTGCAGGGGGCAATCAATGAGCAGTTCTTC
CASSLQGAINEQFF
>TRBD1|NA|TRBV5-5|TRBJ2-7
TGTGCCAGCAGCTTGACCGGGACAGGGGGCTACGAGCAGTACTTC
CASSLTGTGGYEQYF
>NA|NA|TRBV6-1|TRBJ1-1
TGTGCCAGCAACTCAGCGGGGGTATATCATGCTTTCTTT
CASNSAGVYHAFF
>TRBD1|NA|TRBV5-8|TRBJ2-4
TGTGCCAGCAGCTACGGACAGGGCGGGAACATTCAGTACTTC
CASSYGQGGNIQYF
>NA|NA|TRBV28|TRBJ1-2
TGTGCCAGCAGGGAAAACAGAGCTGGATGGGATGGCTACACCTTC
CASRENRAGWDGYTF
>NA|NA|TRBV7-6|TRBJ2-2
TGTGCCAGCACTCCTAGGGGGACCCAGAACACCGGGGAGCTGTTTTTT
CASTPRGTQNTGELFF